This TCR beta chain was profiled in a study of blood T cell repertoires in COVID-19. The wider study: The United States, Italy and Spain provided the acute and convalescent COVID-19 samples. T cells, B-cell-depleted T cells, or PBMCs supplied cDNA or gDNA.

TCRdb's copy holds only in-frame clones and misses some; the assay was immunoSEQ multiplex PCR. Among around 200,000 clones listed, roughly 90% were seen once. Germline loops: CDR1 SQVTM, CDR2 ANQGSEA. The CDR3 runs to 14 residues. The V gene lost 4 bases and the J gene lost 1 base, with 12 bases spanning the gap. The age range of participants was 18 to 89 years, with residence in more than 20 US areas. Recovered status applied to Cohort 3 donors who had two consecutive negative PCRs. It also applied to those with clearance or with symptom resolution. Sequenced sample: PBMCs or T cells enriched from blood (not recorded which). This TCR was recovered from a woman aged 30 to 39 who had recovered from COVID-19. The rearrangement links TRBV29-1 to TRBJ2-3; unclear D gene. The CDR3 DNA reads TGCAGCGTTGGAGTCTATGAAGGCACAGATACGCAGTATTTT. It codes for CSVGVYEGTDTQYF.